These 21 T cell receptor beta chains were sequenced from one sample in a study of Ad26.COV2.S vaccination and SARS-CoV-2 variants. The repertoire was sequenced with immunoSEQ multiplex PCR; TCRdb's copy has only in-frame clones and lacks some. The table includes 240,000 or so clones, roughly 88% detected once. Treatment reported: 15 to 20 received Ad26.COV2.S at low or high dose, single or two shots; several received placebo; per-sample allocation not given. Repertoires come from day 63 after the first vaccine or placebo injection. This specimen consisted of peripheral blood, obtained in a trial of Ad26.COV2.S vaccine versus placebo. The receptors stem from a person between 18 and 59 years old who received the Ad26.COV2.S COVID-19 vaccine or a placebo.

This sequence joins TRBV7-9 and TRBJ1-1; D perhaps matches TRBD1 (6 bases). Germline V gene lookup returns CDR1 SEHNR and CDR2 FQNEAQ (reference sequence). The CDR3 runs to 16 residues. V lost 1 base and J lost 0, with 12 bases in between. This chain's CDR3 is CASSLVGGPMNTEAFF. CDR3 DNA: TGTGCCAGCAGCTTAGTCGGGGGGCCAATGAACACTGAAGCTTTCTTT.

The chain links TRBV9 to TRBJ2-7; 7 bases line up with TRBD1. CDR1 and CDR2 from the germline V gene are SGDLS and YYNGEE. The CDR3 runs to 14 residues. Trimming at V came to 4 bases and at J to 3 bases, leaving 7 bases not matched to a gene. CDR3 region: CASSPGQNFYEQYF. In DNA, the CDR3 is TGTGCCAGCAGCCCGGGACAGAATTTCTACGAGCAGTACTTC.

For the CDR3, the DNA is TGTGCCAGCACCAGGGACAGGGGGTATGGCTACACCTTC. Translation gives CASTRDRGYGYTF. V and J are TRBV6-5 and TRBJ1-2; 11 nucleotides agree with TRBD1. This CDR3 spans 13 amino acids. Germline loops: CDR1 MNHEY, CDR2 SVGAGI. The J segment lost 5 bases and the V segment lost 7 bases, leaving 3 bases of the junction unmatched.

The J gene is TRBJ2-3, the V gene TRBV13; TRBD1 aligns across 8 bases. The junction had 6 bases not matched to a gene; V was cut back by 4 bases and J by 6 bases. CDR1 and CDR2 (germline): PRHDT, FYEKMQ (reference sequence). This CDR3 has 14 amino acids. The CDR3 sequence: CASSSGQGSDTQYF. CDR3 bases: TGTGCCAGCAGCTCAGGACAGGGAAGTGATACGCAGTATTTT.

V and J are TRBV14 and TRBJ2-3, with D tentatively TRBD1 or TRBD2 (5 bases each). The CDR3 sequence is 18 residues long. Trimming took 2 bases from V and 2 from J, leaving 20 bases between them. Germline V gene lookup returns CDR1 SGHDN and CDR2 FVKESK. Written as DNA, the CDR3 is TGTGCCAGCAGCCAACGGTTAGTAAAGGGGAGCCTCACAGATACGCAGTATTTT. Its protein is CASSQRLVKGSLTDTQYF.

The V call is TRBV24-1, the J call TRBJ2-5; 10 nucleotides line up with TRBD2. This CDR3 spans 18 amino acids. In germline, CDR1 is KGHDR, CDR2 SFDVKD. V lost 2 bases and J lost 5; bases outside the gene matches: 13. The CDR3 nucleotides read TGTGCCACCAGTGATTATCCCGGGACTAGCGCCCCTTTGGAGACCCAGTACTTC. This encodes CATSDYPGTSAPLETQYF.

This chain's CDR3 is CASSRDRAPYNEQFF. The CDR3, as DNA: TGTGCCAGCAGTAGAGACAGGGCCCCCTACAATGAGCAGTTCTTC. V and J are TRBV6-4 and TRBJ2-1; 7 bases are a match to TRBD1. The CDR3 has 15 amino acids. CDR1 and CDR2 from the germline V gene are MRHNA and SNTAGT. Trimming cost V 5 bases and J 2 bases; bases outside gene matches: 6.

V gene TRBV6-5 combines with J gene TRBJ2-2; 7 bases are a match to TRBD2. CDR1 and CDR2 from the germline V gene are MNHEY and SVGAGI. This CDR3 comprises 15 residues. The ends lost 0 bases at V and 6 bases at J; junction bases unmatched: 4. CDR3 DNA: TGTGCCAGCAGTTACTCGAACCGGGGGGCCGGGGAGCTGTTTTTT. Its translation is CASSYSNRGAGELFF.

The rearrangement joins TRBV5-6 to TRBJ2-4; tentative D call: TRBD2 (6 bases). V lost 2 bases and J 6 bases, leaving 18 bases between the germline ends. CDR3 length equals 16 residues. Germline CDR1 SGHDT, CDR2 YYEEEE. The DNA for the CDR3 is TGTGCCAGCAGCTTTGCGGAGGGCCATCCCGCAAACATTCAGTACTTC. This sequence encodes CASSFAEGHPANIQYF.

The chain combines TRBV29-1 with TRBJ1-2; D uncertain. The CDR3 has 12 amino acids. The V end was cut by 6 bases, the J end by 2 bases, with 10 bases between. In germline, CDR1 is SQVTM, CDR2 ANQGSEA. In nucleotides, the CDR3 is TGCAGCGTGGCGACCGCAAACTATGGCTACACCTTC. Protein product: CSVATANYGYTF.

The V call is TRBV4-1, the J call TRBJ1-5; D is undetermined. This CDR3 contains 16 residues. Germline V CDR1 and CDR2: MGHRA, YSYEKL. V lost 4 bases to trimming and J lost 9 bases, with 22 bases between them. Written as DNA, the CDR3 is TGCGCCAGCAGCCGCCTTATTCGGACCCGATTCTCGCCCCAGCATTTT. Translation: CASSRLIRTRFSPQHF.

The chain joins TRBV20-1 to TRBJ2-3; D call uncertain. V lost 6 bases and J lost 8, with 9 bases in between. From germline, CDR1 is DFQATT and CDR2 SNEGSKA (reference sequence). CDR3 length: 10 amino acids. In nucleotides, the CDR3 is TGCAGTGCCCAAGGTGGTACGCAGTATTTT. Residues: CSAQGGTQYF.

CDR3 DNA sequence: TGTGCCAGCAGGAGGACAGCAAACACTGAAGCTTTCTTT. Protein: CASRRTANTEAFF. The chain employs TRBV28 and TRBJ1-1; a possible D gene is TRBD1 (6 bases). Germline CDR1 and CDR2: MDHEN and SYDVKM. CDR3 length: 13 residues. With 6 bases removed from V and 2 bases from J, the gap between germline ends came to 10 bases.

The CDR3 DNA sequence: TGTGCCACCACCCGGGAGGTGTACAATGAGCAGTTCTTC. Translating it yields CATTREVYNEQFF. V gene TRBV12-3 or TRBV12-4 combines with J gene TRBJ2-1; 7 bases fit TRBD2. The trim removed 10 bases at V and 4 bases at J, leaving 7 bases unmatched. This CDR3 is built from 13 residues.

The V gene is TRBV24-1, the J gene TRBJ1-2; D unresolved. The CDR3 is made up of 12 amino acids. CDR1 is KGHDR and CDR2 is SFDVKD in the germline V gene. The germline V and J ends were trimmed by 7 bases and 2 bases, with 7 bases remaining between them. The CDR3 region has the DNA TGTGCCACCAGCAAACAGAACTATGGCTACACCTTC. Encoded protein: CATSKQNYGYTF.

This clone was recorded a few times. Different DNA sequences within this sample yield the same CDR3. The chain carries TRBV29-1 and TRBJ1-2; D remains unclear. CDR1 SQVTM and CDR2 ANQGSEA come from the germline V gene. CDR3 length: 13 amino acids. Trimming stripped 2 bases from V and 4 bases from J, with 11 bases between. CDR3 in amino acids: CSVERGNGYGYTF. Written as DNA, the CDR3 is TGCAGCGTTGAAAGAGGGAATGGCTATGGCTACACCTTC.

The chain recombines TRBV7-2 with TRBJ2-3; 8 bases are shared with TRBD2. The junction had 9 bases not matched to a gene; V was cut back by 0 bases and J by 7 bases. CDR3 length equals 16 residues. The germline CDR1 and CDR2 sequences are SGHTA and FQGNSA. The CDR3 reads CASSLARGGGTNTQYF. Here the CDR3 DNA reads TGTGCCAGCAGCTTAGCTCGGGGGGGAGGCACGAATACGCAGTATTTT.

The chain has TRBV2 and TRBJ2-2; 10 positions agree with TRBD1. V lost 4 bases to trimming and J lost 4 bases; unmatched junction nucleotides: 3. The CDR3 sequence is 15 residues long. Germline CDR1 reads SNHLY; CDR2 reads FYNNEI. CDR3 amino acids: CASSGDRGGTGELFF. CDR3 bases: TGTGCCAGCAGTGGGGACAGGGGAGGCACCGGGGAGCTGTTTTTT. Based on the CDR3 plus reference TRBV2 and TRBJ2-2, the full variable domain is EPEVTQTPSHQVTQMGQEVILRCVPISNHLYFYWYRQILGQKVEFLVSFYNNEISEKSEIFDDQFSVERPDGSNFTLKIRSTKLEDSAMYFCASSGDRGGTGELFFGEGSRLTVL.

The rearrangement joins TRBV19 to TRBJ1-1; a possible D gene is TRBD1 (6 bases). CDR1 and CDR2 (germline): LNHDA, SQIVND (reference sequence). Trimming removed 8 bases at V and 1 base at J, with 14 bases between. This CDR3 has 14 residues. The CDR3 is CASAYRERNTEAFF. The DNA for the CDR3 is TGTGCCAGTGCCTACAGGGAGAGGAACACTGAAGCTTTCTTT.

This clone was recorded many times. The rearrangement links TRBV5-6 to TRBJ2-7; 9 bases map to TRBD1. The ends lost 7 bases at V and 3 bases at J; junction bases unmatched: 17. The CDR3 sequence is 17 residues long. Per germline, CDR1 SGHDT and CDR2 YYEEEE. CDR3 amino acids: CASRTRGGTGLLYEQYF. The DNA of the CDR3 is TGTGCCAGCCGCACTCGAGGGGGGACAGGGCTTCTCTACGAGCAGTACTTC.

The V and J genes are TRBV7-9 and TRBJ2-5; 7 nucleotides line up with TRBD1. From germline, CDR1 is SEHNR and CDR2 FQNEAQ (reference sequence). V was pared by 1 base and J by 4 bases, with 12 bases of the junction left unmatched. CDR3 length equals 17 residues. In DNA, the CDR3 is TGTGCCAGCAGCTTAGAGGGACAGCTGACGGGGAGAGAGACCCAGTACTTC. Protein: CASSLEGQLTGRETQYF.